Shown below are 14 T cell receptor beta chains from a single sample sequenced in a study of CD8+ T cells in alopecia areata. cDNA reverse transcribed from extracted RNA served as the sequencing template. Measured with immunoSEQ multiplex PCR; TCRdb has only the in-frame clones, and not every one. The table lists about 200,000 clones, 45% to 70% of them singletons. The sequenced material came from CD8+ T cells sorted from blood. The receptors derive from a human donor in good health.

The table lists this clone with a few counts. The chain employs TRBV27 and TRBJ1-5; 8 bases map to TRBD1. This CDR3 is built from 16 residues. The V gene end was trimmed by 4 bases and the J gene end by 1 base; junction bases not matched to a gene: 6. The V gene's germline CDR1 is MNHEY and CDR2 SMNVEV (reference sequence). CDR3 sequence reads: CASSSYRGESNQPQHF. CDR3 DNA sequence: TGTGCCAGCAGTTCCTACAGGGGGGAAAGCAATCAGCCCCAGCATTTT.

Only a few counts were recorded for this clone. This chain connects TRBV29-1 to TRBJ2-7; D might be TRBD1 or TRBD2, each matching 5 bases. Trimming cost V 3 bases and J 2 bases, with 11 bases left between them. Germline V gives CDR1 SQVTM, CDR2 ANQGSEA. CDR3 length: 13 amino acids. The CDR3 DNA is TGCAGCGTTGATCTCGGGACCACCTACGAGCAGTACTTC. Residues: CSVDLGTTYEQYF.

The CDR3 DNA is TGCGCCAGCAGCCAAGACAGGGTAGGAAACATTCAGTACTTC. As protein: CASSQDRVGNIQYF. The chain is built from TRBV4-1 and TRBJ2-4, with a tentative D call TRBD1 (5 bases). Trimming took 0 bases from V and 6 from J, leaving 9 bases between them. Germline V gene sequence: CDR1 MGHRA, CDR2 YSYEKL. The CDR3 length is 14 residues.

The V gene is TRBV18, the J gene TRBJ2-5; 8 bases are a match to TRBD1. Germline trimming cut 6 bases from V and 1 base from J; bases unmatched to any gene: 10. The CDR3 sequence is 16 residues long. In germline, CDR1 is KGHSH, CDR2 LQKENI. CDR3 sequence reads: CASSPGTGSPQETQYF. DNA of the CDR3: TGTGCCAGCTCCCCTGGGACAGGTTCGCCCCAAGAGACCCAGTACTTC.

The chain carries TRBV5-6 and TRBJ1-5; D gene uncertain. Trimming pared 1 base from V and 9 bases from J, leaving 11 bases between. CDR1 is SGHDT, CDR2 YYEEEE, per germline. This CDR3 contains 13 residues. CDR3 in amino acids: CASSLKPDRPQHF. Here the CDR3 DNA reads TGTGCCAGCAGCTTGAAACCAGATAGGCCCCAGCATTTT.

J is TRBJ2-3 and V is TRBV7-8, with D hard to call. CDR1 is SGHVS and CDR2 is FQNEAQ in the germline V gene. Trimming removed 1 base from V and 2 bases from J, with 13 bases in between. CDR3 size: 16 residues. The CDR3 sequence: CASSLVNRKVTDTQYF. The DNA of the CDR3 is TGTGCCAGCAGCTTAGTTAACAGAAAAGTCACAGATACGCAGTATTTT.

V usage is TRBV30 and J usage is TRBJ2-1; D is ambiguous. V shed 4 bases and J shed 8 bases, with 12 bases lying between them. This CDR3 is 12 amino acids long. In germline, CDR1 is GTSNPN, CDR2 SVGIG (reference sequence). CDR3: CAWTLISDEQFF. In DNA, the CDR3 is TGTGCCTGGACCTTAATATCAGATGAGCAGTTCTTC.

The chain employs TRBV5-1 and TRBJ1-1; D gene uncertain. V shed 4 bases and J shed 2 bases, with 12 bases lying between them. There are 14 residues in the CDR3. Germline V lookup: CDR1 SGHRS, CDR2 YFSETQ. For the CDR3, the DNA is TGCGCCAGCAGCCCAGGCAGCAGTAACACTGAAGCTTTCTTT. It specifies CASSPGSSNTEAFF.

This clone was counted a few times. The chain combines TRBV11-2 with TRBJ1-1; 9 bases align to TRBD1. Germline V lookup: CDR1 SGHAT, CDR2 FQNNGV. V shed 2 bases and J 5 bases; nucleotides not matched to a gene: 9. The CDR3 covers 16 residues. CDR3: CASSLFVLGTGTEAFF. CDR3 nucleotides: TGTGCCAGCAGCTTATTTGTCCTGGGGACAGGGACTGAAGCTTTCTTT. Looking up the rest from reference TRBV11-2 and TRBJ1-1 gives the full variable domain: EAGVAQSPRYKIIEKRQSVAFWCNPISGHATLYWYQQILGQGPKLLIQFQNNGVVDDSQLPKDRFSAERLKGVDSTLKIQPAKLEDSAVYLCASSLFVLGTGTEAFFGQGTRLTVV.

The chain is built from TRBV2 and TRBJ2-1; unclear D gene. Trimming stripped 11 bases from V and 0 bases from J, with 17 bases between. The CDR3 loop spans 15 amino acids. The germline CDR1 and CDR2 sequences are SNHLY and FYNNEI. CDR3 protein: CAYAPRQGSYNEQFF. Here the CDR3 DNA reads TGTGCCTACGCCCCGCGTCAAGGCTCCTACAATGAGCAGTTCTTC.

This clone was observed a few times. The chain links TRBV27 to TRBJ1-2, with TRBD1 matching 12 bases. The V segment lost 4 bases and the J segment 8 bases; nucleotides outside the gene matches: 5. Germline V gene sequence: CDR1 MNHEY, CDR2 SMNVEV (reference sequence). The CDR3 loop spans 14 amino acids. The CDR3 reads CASSWDRGLGGYTF. DNA for the CDR3: TGTGCCAGCAGTTGGGACAGGGGGCTAGGAGGCTACACCTTC.

CDR3 in DNA: TGTGCCAGCAGCGCTACAGGGAGCTACACCTTC. Amino acid sequence: CASSATGSYTF. The chain employs TRBV5-6 and TRBJ1-2; tentatively, D is TRBD1 (6 bases). Per germline, CDR1 SGHDT and CDR2 YYEEEE. Trimming took off 4 bases at V and 9 bases at J, with 10 bases between the two ends. This CDR3 region has 11 residues.

The gene calls are TRBV28 and TRBJ1-2; no clear D gene. The germline gives CDR1 MDHEN, CDR2 SYDVKM. The CDR3 contains 12 residues. V was clipped by 4 bases and J by 4 bases, with 7 bases between them. The CDR3 bases are TGTGCCAGCAGTTCCCCAGGCTATGGCTACACCTTC. Amino acid sequence: CASSSPGYGYTF.

The sample holds a few counts of this clone. This rearrangement joins TRBV27 to TRBJ2-3; D is undetermined. Germline assignment: CDR1 MNHEY and CDR2 SMNVEV (reference sequence). The CDR3 sequence is 13 residues long. V was trimmed by 2 bases and J by 2 bases, leaving 5 bases between them. The CDR3 DNA sequence: TGTGCCAGCAGTTTAAAGGCCACAGATACGCAGTATTTT. This translates into CASSLKATDTQYF.